This entry lists 21 T cell receptor beta chains sequenced from one sample in a study of identical twins. TCRdb reanalysed the 5' RACE reads using MiXCR and keeps one entry per CDR3 protein. Altogether around 370,000 distinct CDR3 sequences are present, approximately 10% being singletons, with the ten largest covering 8% to 9.5%. The material sequenced was naive T cells sorted from blood. The origin of the receptors is a woman aged 50 to 60 in good health.

The gene calls are TRBV27 and TRBJ2-1, with TRBD2 matching 8 bases. The V gene's germline CDR1 is MNHEY and CDR2 SMNVEV (reference sequence). V was clipped by 6 bases and J by 4 bases; unmatched bases: 5. The CDR3 contains 14 residues. The CDR3, as DNA: TGTGCCAGCAGCTCGGGGGGGACTTACAATGAGCAGTTCTTC. This sequence encodes CASSSGGTYNEQFF.

This chain links TRBV20-1 with TRBJ2-3, with 9 bases that match TRBD2. Germline V gives CDR1 DFQATT, CDR2 SNEGSKA (reference sequence). V shed 5 bases, J shed 2 bases, and the junction held 5 bases outside the gene matches. The CDR3 is made up of 14 amino acids. CDR3 in amino acids: CSAYPSGTTDTQYF. The CDR3 DNA follows: TGCAGTGCTTACCCTAGCGGGACCACAGATACGCAGTATTTT.

The genes are TRBV7-9 and TRBJ1-6; 9 nucleotides match TRBD1. The CDR3 is made up of 15 amino acids. J was trimmed by 10 bases and V by 5 bases; bases with no gene match: 9. CDR1 and CDR2 from the germline V gene are SEHNR and FQNEAQ (reference sequence). The CDR3 loop reads CASSAGTGITSPLHF. The DNA for the CDR3 is TGTGCCAGCAGCGCTGGGACAGGGATTACGTCACCCCTCCACTTT.

The chain uses TRBV20-1 and TRBJ2-2; no clear D. Trimming stripped 3 bases from V and 1 base from J, with 3 bases between. The CDR3 is 12 residues long. Germline V lookup: CDR1 DFQATT, CDR2 SNEGSKA (reference sequence). The CDR3 reads CSASRNTGELFF. The CDR3 DNA follows: TGCAGTGCTAGCCGGAACACCGGGGAGCTGTTTTTT.

This clonotype was counted many times. V is TRBV12-3 or TRBV12-4 and J is TRBJ1-1; 7 bases are shared with TRBD1. This CDR3 is 16 amino acids long. With 3 bases clipped from V and 5 bases from J, the junction kept 12 bases outside the gene matches. The chain's CDR3 is CASSLGGRQGETEAFF. Here the CDR3 DNA reads TGTGCCAGCAGTTTGGGCGGGCGACAGGGCGAAACTGAAGCTTTCTTT.

CDR3 loop: CAWSPGQGTDTQYF. The CDR3 DNA sequence: TGTGCCTGGAGTCCCGGACAGGGTACAGATACGCAGTATTTT. This rearrangement joins TRBV30 to TRBJ2-3, with 8 bases lining up with TRBD1. The CDR3 totals 14 residues. Germline V gene sequence: CDR1 GTSNPN, CDR2 SVGIG (reference sequence). J lost 3 bases, V lost 2 bases, and 4 bases had no gene match.

This clonotype was seen many times. The V and J genes are TRBV12-3 or TRBV12-4 and TRBJ2-1; no firm D call. V was shortened by 11 bases and J by 0 bases, with 14 bases between the two germline ends. This CDR3 contains 14 residues. DNA for the CDR3: TGTGCCGGATGGACGGTGAGCTCCTACAATGAGCAGTTCTTC. Amino acids: CAGWTVSSYNEQFF.

This clonotype occurred a few times. The V call is TRBV30, the J call TRBJ2-3, with 7 bases lining up with TRBD2. Germline loops: CDR1 GTSNPN, CDR2 SVGIG (reference sequence). This CDR3 has 14 amino acids. V lost 1 base to trimming and J lost 6 bases; unmatched junction nucleotides: 7. Here the CDR3 reads CAWSGPGRWDTQYF. The CDR3 DNA is TGTGCCTGGAGTGGGCCCGGGAGGTGGGATACGCAGTATTTT.

The chain combines TRBV12-3 or TRBV12-4 with TRBJ1-2; tentative D call: TRBD1 (6 bases). The length of the CDR3 is 14 residues. Trimming pared 5 bases from V and 3 bases from J, leaving 13 bases between. CDR3 in DNA: TGTGCCAGCAGTCCGGAGGGGGGGTACTATGGCTACACCTTC. This translates into CASSPEGGYYGYTF.

The CDR3 loop reads CASSLSPRNTGELFF. The CDR3 nucleotides read TGTGCCAGCAGCTTAAGCCCAAGGAACACCGGGGAGCTGTTTTTT. The chain combines TRBV7-8 with TRBJ2-2; no clear D. CDR1 is SGHVS and CDR2 is FQNEAQ in the germline V gene. The CDR3 is made up of 15 amino acids. V gave up 2 bases and J gave up 1 base, with 8 bases separating them.

The rearrangement joins TRBV4-1 to TRBJ2-1; D gene unclear. V was cut by 1 base and J by 3 bases, with 10 bases left in between. This CDR3 comprises 15 residues. The germline gives CDR1 MGHRA, CDR2 YSYEKL. CDR3 DNA: TGCGCCAGCAGCCAAGGGGTAGCCGGCTACAATGAGCAGTTCTTC. Protein: CASSQGVAGYNEQFF.

This clonotype has a count of ten or more. At one end the junction does not follow the germline gene, possibly because of a read error. The J gene is TRBJ1-1, the V gene TRBV29-1; maybe TRBD1 (6 bases). This CDR3 is built from 11 residues. Germline assignment: CDR1 SQVTM and CDR2 ANQGSEA. The chain's CDR3 is CSVLVGNRVLF. The CDR3 nucleotides read TGCAGCGTTTTGGTCGGGAACAGGGTCCTCTTT.

This clonotype was observed many times. The chain recombines TRBV5-1 with TRBJ2-1; D gene uncertain. Trimming pared 3 bases from V and 0 bases from J, leaving 7 bases between. Per the germline V gene, CDR1 is SGHRS and CDR2 is YFSETQ. The CDR3 loop spans 14 amino acids. This chain's CDR3 is CASSSKSSYNEQFF. As DNA, the CDR3 is TGCGCCAGCAGCTCTAAGAGCTCCTACAATGAGCAGTTCTTC.

Many counts were recorded for this clonotype. This rearrangement joins TRBV10-3 to TRBJ2-1; 10 nucleotides agree with TRBD2. Losses at the gene ends were 6 bases for V and 3 bases for J; bases not matched to a gene: 8. The CDR3 covers 16 residues. The germline gives CDR1 ENHRY, CDR2 SYGVKD. DNA for the CDR3: TGTGCCATCAGCTTTATAGCGGGAGGAATCTACAATGAGCAGTTCTTC. It translates to CAISFIAGGIYNEQFF.

The gene calls are TRBV6-5 and TRBJ1-4, with D tentatively TRBD1 (5 bases). Looked up from germline, CDR1 is MNHEY and CDR2 is SVGAGI. The CDR3 spans 14 residues. V was shortened by 7 bases and J by 8 bases, with 17 bases between the two germline ends. CDR3 DNA sequence: TGTGCCAGCAAAAGGAGACAGATAAGCGAAAAACTGTTTTTT. Translation gives CASKRRQISEKLFF.

This rearrangement joins TRBV6-5 to TRBJ1-1, with a possible D match to TRBD1 (5 bases). Germline lookup yields CDR1 MNHEY and CDR2 SVGAGI. With 6 bases removed from V and 10 bases from J, the gap between germline ends came to 21 bases. This CDR3 has 14 residues. The chain's CDR3 is CASRRGFEPGRAFF. CDR3 DNA: TGTGCCAGCAGACGGGGGTTTGAACCGGGGAGAGCTTTCTTT.

This clonotype was seen a few times. The V and J genes are TRBV7-9 and TRBJ1-2; D unclear. Germline-derived CDR1 and CDR2 are SEHNR and FQNEAQ (reference sequence). The CDR3 has 16 residues. Trimming removed 0 bases from V and 4 bases from J, with 15 bases in between. The CDR3 reads CASSLAQTTLGYGYTF. The CDR3 nucleotides are TGTGCCAGCAGCTTAGCGCAGACAACCTTAGGCTATGGCTACACCTTC. Full variable domain (missing parts from reference TRBV7-9 and TRBJ1-2): DTGVSQNPRHKITKRGQNVTFRCDPISEHNRLYWYRQTLGQGPEFLTYFQNEAQLEKSRLLSDRFSAERPKGSFSTLEIQRTEQGDSAMYLCASSLAQTTLGYGYTFGSGTRLTVV.

This clonotype was counted many times. The gene calls are TRBV12-3 or TRBV12-4 and TRBJ2-7; D call uncertain. There are 13 residues in the CDR3. V lost 3 bases to trimming and J lost 2 bases, with 8 bases between them. CDR3 sequence reads: CASSLDGPYEQYF. As DNA, the CDR3 is TGTGCCAGCAGTTTGGACGGACCCTACGAGCAGTACTTC.

This clonotype was found a few times. The gene calls are TRBV29-1 and TRBJ2-1; TRBD2 matches 11 bases. Germline assignment: CDR1 SQVTM and CDR2 ANQGSEA. The CDR3 is made up of 20 amino acids. V dropped 6 bases and J dropped 0; count of bases not matched to a gene: 19. The CDR3 DNA reads as TGCAGCGTGGACCGAAAGGGACTAGCGGAGGGCTCTAGCTCCTACAATGAGCAGTTCTTC. Translating gives CSVDRKGLAEGSSSYNEQFF.

The V and J genes are TRBV7-2 and TRBJ2-1, with 8 nucleotides matching TRBD1. CDR3 length: 16 amino acids. Germline CDR1 and CDR2: SGHTA and FQGNSA. The V and J ends lost 2 bases and 1 base, in that order; junction bases with no gene match: 4. The CDR3 loop is CASSLSQGGSYNEQFF. In nucleotides, the CDR3 is TGTGCCAGCAGCTTATCACAGGGGGGATCCTACAATGAGCAGTTCTTC.

The V gene is TRBV6-5, the J gene TRBJ2-3; TRBD2 is a possible D gene (6 bases). V shed 6 bases and J shed 1 base, with 11 bases lying between them. Looked up from germline, CDR1 is MNHEY and CDR2 is SVGAGI. The CDR3 is 14 residues long. The CDR3 protein is CASRLADRTDTQYF. As DNA, the CDR3 is TGTGCCAGCAGATTAGCGGATCGCACAGATACGCAGTATTTT.